The T cell receptor (beta chain) under discussion was sequenced for a study of radiotherapy plus CTLA-4 blockade in lung cancer. On the study more broadly: In 18% of patients, objective responses were seen; roughly 30% had disease control.

Clones were read by immunoSEQ multiplex PCR, and TCRdb kept only the in-frame ones, dropping some. The sample contains 80,000 to 100,000 clones, more than 75% of which appear only once. Study-wide findings and caveats: The best prediction of response reportedly came from early blood T cell clone dynamics, with interferon-beta. Tumor-origin TCR clones grew in blood after radiotherapy plus ipilimumab.

Worth noting for this clone: Its antigen is not identified.

Trimming took off 8 bases at V and 5 bases at J, with 19 bases between the two ends. The CDR3 length is 14 residues. In germline, CDR1 is MNHEY, CDR2 SVGAGI. The chain is built from TRBV6-5 and TRBJ2-7; D perhaps matches TRBD2 (6 bases). This clonotype originated in a human donor with non-small cell lung cancer who had a partial response to radiotherapy plus ipilimumab. The sequences come from peripheral blood, collected from a patient treated with radiotherapy plus ipilimumab. This CDR3 reads CASSKNWDLNEQYF. In DNA, the CDR3 is TGTGCCAGCTCAAAAAATTGGGACTTAAACGAGCAGTACTTC.